This T cell receptor (beta chain) derives from a study of cytomegalovirus exposure and HLA in healthy donors. The study, taken as a whole, reports: A later analysis showed that HLA-associated TCR beta chains had undergone more clonal expansion than equally common others.

Though nominally healthy at sampling, donors likely had unrecorded immune exposures. This clone was seen more than once but under ten times. Antigen: not known. PCR primers comprised 60 Vbeta and 13 Jbeta primers. Clones were read by immunoSEQ multiplex PCR, and TCRdb kept only the in-frame ones, dropping some. The sample contains 150,000 or so clones, around three quarters of which appear only once. The clonotype was recovered from a male donor in good health and CMV-seropositive. The sequenced sample was PBMCs.

In DNA form, the CDR3 reads TGCGCCAGCAGCCCTTTTCGGGGCGGGGGGCCGGTGTCCTACGAGCAGTACTTC. Its protein is CASSPFRGGGPVSYEQYF. The chain combines TRBV5-1 with TRBJ2-7, with 8 bases aligning to TRBD2. Germline CDR1 and CDR2: SGHRS and YFSETQ. The CDR3 consists of 18 residues. The V gene end was trimmed by 4 bases and the J gene end by 1 base; junction bases not matched to a gene: 16.